This is a list of T cell receptor beta chains from one sample in a study of shared clonotypes between healthy human individuals. Here immunoSEQ multiplex PCR was the method, and the copy in TCRdb shows in-frame clones only, minus some. The sample consists of over 2 million clones, 85% to 95% of them appearing once. Sequenced: naive CD4+ T cells sorted from blood. The source of these receptors is a man aged 18 to 30 in good health. The CDR3 runs from the conserved cysteine through the conserved F or W. Each record gives: V gene, clone size, D gene, CDR3 protein. D genes are given only for firm matches. Size is stated for part of the rows, as once, few or many counts, or as a class when the clone is expanded.

TRBV6-6 | - | TRBD1 | CASSQSGTGGRNEQFF
TRBV20-1 | - | - | CSARRGDTQYF
TRBV6-1 | - | - | CASSESREAQYF
TRBV5-1 | - | TRBD2 | CASSLATTSGTSTDTQYF
TRBV6-4 | - | TRBD1 | CASSGTGANYEQYF
TRBV4-3 | - | - | CASSQDQGLSRGYTF
TRBV11-2 | once | - | CASSLDSGAGSSYNSPLHF
TRBV5-1 | once | TRBD2 | CASSPRTSPGELFF
TRBV15 | - | TRBD1 | CATSRDRDRVSEQYF
TRBV7-2 | - | TRBD2 | CASSLGLAVTGELFF
TRBV6-6 | - | - | CASTASGNTIYF
TRBV7-9 | - | - | CASSSGTSEQYF
TRBV6-5 | - | - | CASSSIYGYTF
TRBV11-3 | - | TRBD1 | CASSLTRPGQGTNEQFF
TRBV7-9 | - | - | CASSPSETSNTGELFF
TRBV30 | - | - | CAGGRWNTEAFF
TRBV7-2 | - | - | CASSSQTGPYEQYF
TRBV28 | - | - | CASSSDRPNQPQHF
TRBV28 | few | TRBD2 | CASSVGTSGGSTDTQYF
TRBV10-3 | - | TRBD1 | CAISESQGASPYEQYF
TRBV6-1 | - | - | CASSEILNQPQHF
TRBV7-9 | - | TRBD2 | CASSLAAGTYNEQFF
TRBV11-2 | - | - | CASSSSLGAGNTIYF
TRBV5-1 | - | TRBD2 | CASSFSSGSVYEQYF
TRBV6-5 | - | - | CASSAGFSNQPQHF
TRBV5-6 | - | - | CASSLGGQSLIGEQYF
TRBV30 | once | - | CAFRGPVWIYF
TRBV30 | - | - | CAWSDGDRQPQHF
TRBV15 | - | TRBD1 | CATSSPGQGTEAFF
TRBV10-3 | - | - | CAIMTSGPGTSYEQYF
TRBV2 | - | - | CANGGSGGNYGYTF
TRBV12-5 | - | - | CASGLGTGNTEAFF
TRBV30 | - | TRBD2 | CAWILYSGGDGTDTQYF
TRBV28 | - | - | CASSTGGQETQYF
TRBV30 | - | - | CAWSVDGIAYTDTQYF
TRBV7-6 | - | - | CASRRQPGTEAFF
TRBV9 | - | - | CASSMDGYMNTEAFF
TRBV18 | - | TRBD1 | CASSRYRGDSGNTIYF
TRBV11-2 | - | TRBD1 | CASSLRDRGPGGYGYTF
TRBV21-1 | - | - | CASWGTPGLAGSYNEQFF
TRBV5-1 | - | - | CASSSTGHQQETQYF
TRBV9 | - | TRBD2 | CASSVEGAGGETQYF
TRBV7-6 | - | - | CASSTYKARVDSTDTQYF
TRBV27 | once | TRBD1 | CASSFEGANGEAFF
TRBV5-1 | - | - | CASSSGDFQETQYF
TRBV28 | - | - | CASSFDTNTGELFF
TRBV19 | - | - | CASSMGNQYFYEQYF
TRBV19 | once | TRBD2 | CASSMGLAGLYEQYF
TRBV7-9 | - | - | CASSLGPGGTDTQYF
TRBV11-2 | once | - | CASSLGAGMGYEQYF
TRBV5-4 | - | - | CASSLALRGDFTEAFF
TRBV7-9 | once | - | CASSVAGVDYGYTF